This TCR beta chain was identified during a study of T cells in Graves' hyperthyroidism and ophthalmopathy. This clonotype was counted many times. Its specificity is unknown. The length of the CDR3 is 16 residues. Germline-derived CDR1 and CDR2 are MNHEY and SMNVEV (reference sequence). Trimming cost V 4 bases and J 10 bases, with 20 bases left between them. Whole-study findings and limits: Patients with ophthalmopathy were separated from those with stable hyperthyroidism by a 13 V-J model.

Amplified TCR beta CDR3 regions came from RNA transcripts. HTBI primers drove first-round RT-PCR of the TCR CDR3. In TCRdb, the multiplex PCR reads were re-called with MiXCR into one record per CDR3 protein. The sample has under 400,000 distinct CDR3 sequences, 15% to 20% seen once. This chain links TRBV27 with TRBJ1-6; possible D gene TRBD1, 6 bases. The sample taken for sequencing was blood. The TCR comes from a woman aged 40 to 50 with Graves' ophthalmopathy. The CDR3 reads CASSSPTGTLSSPLHF. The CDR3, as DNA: TGTGCCAGCAGTTCTCCGACCGGGACACTTTCCTCACCCCTCCACTTT.